This T cell receptor beta chain was recorded in a study of cytomegalovirus exposure and HLA in healthy donors. Notes on the study in general: Earlier analysis looked at TCR beta V segments, and most were productive about 87% or about 30% of the time. Available immune exposure information covered CMV serostatus only.

As for this clone: Its antigen is currently unknown.

Per germline, CDR1 MNHEY and CDR2 SVGAGI. The V and J ends lost 0 bases and 4 bases, in that order; junction bases with no gene match: 4. The CDR3 is made up of 15 amino acids. PCR was performed using 60 Vbeta and 13 Jbeta primers. Sequenced by immunoSEQ multiplex PCR; TCRdb stores in-frame clones only, minus some. The sample records 15,000 to 20,000 clones, 70% to 80% being singletons. Sequenced sample: PBMCs. This chain links TRBV6-5 with TRBJ2-5, with TRBD2 identical over 8 bases. The receptor was isolated from a man in his late teens or twenties in good health and CMV-seronegative. CDR3 protein: CASSYSPSGLETQYF. Here the CDR3 DNA reads TGTGCCAGCAGTTACTCGCCTAGCGGGTTAGAGACCCAGTACTTC.